The 8 T cell receptor beta chains below come from one sample, sequenced in a study of regulatory T cells in long-lasting Graves disease. Assembly of TCR beta libraries relied on iRepertoire HTBI primers together with Arm-PCR of CDR3 regions. In TCRdb, the multiplex PCR reads were re-called with MiXCR into one record per CDR3 protein. The sample includes around 400,000 distinct CDR3 sequences, roughly a sixth seen only once; the top ten take 22%. As for time point: newly diagnosed GD, antithyroid drugs for less than 3 months. Generation of the TCR library employed RNA extracted from PBMCs. Sample: peripheral blood mononuclear cells (PBMCs), taken at new diagnosis, from a patient treated with antithyroid drugs. All receptors come from a female donor with Graves disease.

This clonotype was counted many times. V and J are TRBV12-3 or TRBV12-4 and TRBJ2-1; D is perhaps TRBD2 (6 bases). The V end lost 5 bases, the J end lost 4 bases, and 18 bases lay between the germline ends. The CDR3 is 16 amino acids. The CDR3 loop reads CASSLPEGRPYNEQFF. CDR3 bases: TGTGCCAGCAGTCTCCCGGAGGGACGCCCTTACAATGAGCAGTTCTTC.

This chain links TRBV4-1 with TRBJ2-2; D is undetermined. Per germline, CDR1 MGHRA and CDR2 YSYEKL. V was trimmed by 4 bases and J by 7 bases, leaving 7 bases between them. There are 12 residues in the CDR3. The CDR3 DNA reads as TGCGCCAGCAGCCGAATTAACGGGGAGCTGTTTTTT. This sequence encodes CASSRINGELFF.

The chain is built from TRBV20-1 and TRBJ2-7, with TRBD2 matching over 9 bases. The CDR3 consists of 14 residues. Trimming took 0 bases from V and 7 from J; bases not matched to a gene: 7. Germline CDR1 and CDR2: DFQATT and SNEGSKA (reference sequence). The CDR3 DNA is TGCAGTGCTAGAGATCAGGGACTAGCTGGTGAGCAGTACTTC. It yields the protein CSARDQGLAGEQYF.

In its sample, this clonotype was seen many times. The V call is TRBV7-6, the J call TRBJ2-1; no definite D call. V was clipped by 2 bases and J by 5 bases, with 7 bases between them. There are 13 residues in the CDR3. Per germline, CDR1 SGHVS and CDR2 FNYEAQ. DNA of the CDR3: TGTGCCAGCAGCTTAAGGCTCAACAATGAGCAGTTCTTC. It translates to CASSLRLNNEQFF.

This clonotype occurred many times. The genes are TRBV27 and TRBJ2-3; the match to TRBD1 covers 7 bases. With V trimmed by 3 bases and J by 2 bases, 5 bases remained unmatched. Germline V gives CDR1 MNHEY, CDR2 SMNVEV (reference sequence). The length of the CDR3 is 15 residues. The CDR3 DNA reads TGTGCCAGCAGTTTCCGGGACAGAGACACAGATACGCAGTATTTT. This gives the protein CASSFRDRDTDTQYF.

A few counts support this clonotype. The chain employs TRBV20-1 and TRBJ2-5, with 12 nucleotides matching TRBD1. This CDR3 contains 16 residues. The germline gives CDR1 DFQATT, CDR2 SNEGSKA (reference sequence). V lost 0 bases to trimming and J lost 4 bases; unmatched junction nucleotides: 6. CDR3 coding DNA: TGCAGTGCTAGAGATTCGGGACAGGGGGCGGGAGAGACCCAGTACTTC. Translating gives CSARDSGQGAGETQYF.

In its sample, this clonotype was seen a few times. The rearrangement joins TRBV18 to TRBJ2-5; TRBD2 might be the D (5 bases). Trimming took 5 bases from V and 0 from J, leaving 10 bases between them. The CDR3 loop spans 14 amino acids. Per the germline V gene, CDR1 is KGHSH and CDR2 is LQKENI. The CDR3 DNA sequence: TGTGCCAGCTCATCCGGGATTAACCAAGAGACCCAGTACTTC. Protein product: CASSSGINQETQYF.

As for this clonotype: This may come from a read error, since a much larger clone is one base off. The final CDR3 position lacks the conserved phenylalanine or tryptophan, pointing to a likely read error. This rearrangement joins TRBV29-1 to TRBJ2-7; D may be TRBD1 or TRBD2 (5 bases each). This CDR3 is built from 14 residues. Looked up from germline, CDR1 is SQVTM and CDR2 is ANQGSEA. Trimming removed 2 bases from V and 5 bases from J, with 16 bases in between. CDR3: CSVERDGHENEQYL. CDR3 in DNA: TGCAGCGTTGAACGGGACGGCCATGAAAACGAGCAGTACCTC.